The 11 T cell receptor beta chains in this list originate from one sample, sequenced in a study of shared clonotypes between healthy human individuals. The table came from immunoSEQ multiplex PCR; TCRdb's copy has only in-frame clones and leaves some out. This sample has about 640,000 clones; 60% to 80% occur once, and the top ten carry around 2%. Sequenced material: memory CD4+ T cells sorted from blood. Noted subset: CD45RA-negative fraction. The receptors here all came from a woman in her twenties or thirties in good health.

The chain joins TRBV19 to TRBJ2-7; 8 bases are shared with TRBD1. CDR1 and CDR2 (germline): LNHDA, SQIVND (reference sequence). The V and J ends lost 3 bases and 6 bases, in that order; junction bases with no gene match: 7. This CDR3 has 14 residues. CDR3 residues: CASSIEDRGIEQYF. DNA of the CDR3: TGTGCCAGTAGTATCGAAGACAGGGGTATCGAGCAGTACTTC.

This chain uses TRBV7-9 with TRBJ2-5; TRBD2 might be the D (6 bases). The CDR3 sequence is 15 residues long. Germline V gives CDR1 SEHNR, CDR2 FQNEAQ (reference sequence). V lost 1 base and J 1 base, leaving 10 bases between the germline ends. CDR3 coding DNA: TGTGCCAGCAGCTTAGGGGGGAGGACCCAAGAGACCCAGTACTTC. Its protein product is CASSLGGRTQETQYF.

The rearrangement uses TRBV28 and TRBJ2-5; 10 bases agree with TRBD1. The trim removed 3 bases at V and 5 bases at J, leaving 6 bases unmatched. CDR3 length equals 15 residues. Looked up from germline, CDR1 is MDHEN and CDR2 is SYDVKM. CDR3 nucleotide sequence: TGTGCCAGCAGTTTCGGACAGGGGGTCCGGGAGACCCAGTACTTC. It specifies CASSFGQGVRETQYF.

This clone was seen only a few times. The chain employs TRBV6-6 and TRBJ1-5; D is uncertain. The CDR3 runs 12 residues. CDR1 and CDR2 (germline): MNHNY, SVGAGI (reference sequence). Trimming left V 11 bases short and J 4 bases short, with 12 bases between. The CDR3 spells CAAARVNQPQHF. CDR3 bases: TGTGCCGCGGCGAGAGTAAATCAGCCCCAGCATTTT.

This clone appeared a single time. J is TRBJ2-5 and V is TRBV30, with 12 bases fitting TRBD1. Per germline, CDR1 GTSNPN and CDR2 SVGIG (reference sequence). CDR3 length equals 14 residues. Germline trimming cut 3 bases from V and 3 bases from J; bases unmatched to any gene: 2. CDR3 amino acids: CAWRGTGGKETQYF. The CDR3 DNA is TGTGCCTGGAGGGGGACAGGGGGCAAAGAGACCCAGTACTTC.

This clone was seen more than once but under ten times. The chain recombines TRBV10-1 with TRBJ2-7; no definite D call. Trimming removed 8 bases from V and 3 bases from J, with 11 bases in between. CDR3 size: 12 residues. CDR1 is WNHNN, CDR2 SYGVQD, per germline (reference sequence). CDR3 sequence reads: CASSTEIYEQYF. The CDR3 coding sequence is TGCGCCAGCTCCACAGAAATCTACGAGCAGTACTTC.

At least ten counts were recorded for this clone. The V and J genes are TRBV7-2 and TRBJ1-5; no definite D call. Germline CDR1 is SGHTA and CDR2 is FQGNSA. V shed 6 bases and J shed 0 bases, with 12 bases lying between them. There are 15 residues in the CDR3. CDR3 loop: CASSLHSGSNQPQHF. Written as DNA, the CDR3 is TGTGCCAGCAGTTTACATTCTGGTAGCAATCAGCCCCAGCATTTT.

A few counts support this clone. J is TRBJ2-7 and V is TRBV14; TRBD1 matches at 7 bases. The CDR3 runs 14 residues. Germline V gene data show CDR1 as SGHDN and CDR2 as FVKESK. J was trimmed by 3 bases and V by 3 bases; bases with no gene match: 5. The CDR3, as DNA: TGTGCCAGCAGCCATCCCCAGGGGGTCTACGAGCAGTACTTC. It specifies CASSHPQGVYEQYF. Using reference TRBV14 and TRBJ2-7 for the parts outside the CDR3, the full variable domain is EAGVTQFPSHSVIEKGQTVTLRCDPISGHDNLYWYRRVMGKEIKFLLHFVKESKQDESGMPNNRFLAERTGGTYSTLKVQPAELEDSGVYFCASSHPQGVYEQYFGPGTRLTVT.

In nucleotides, the CDR3 is TGTGCCAGCAGCCCAATCTCTGGGGCCAACGTCCTGACTTTC. Protein: CASSPISGANVLTF. The rearrangement uses TRBV9 and TRBJ2-6; no firm D call. The length of the CDR3 is 14 residues. Deletions cut 4 bases from V and 0 bases from J, with 5 bases between. Germline V lookup: CDR1 SGDLS, CDR2 YYNGEE.

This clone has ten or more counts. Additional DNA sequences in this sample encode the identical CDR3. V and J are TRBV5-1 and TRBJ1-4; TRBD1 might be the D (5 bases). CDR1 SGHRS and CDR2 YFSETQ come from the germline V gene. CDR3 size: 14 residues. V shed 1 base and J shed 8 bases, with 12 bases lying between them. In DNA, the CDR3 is TGCGCCAGCAGCTTGCAGGGTCTACGAGAAAAACTGTTTTTT. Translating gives CASSLQGLREKLFF.

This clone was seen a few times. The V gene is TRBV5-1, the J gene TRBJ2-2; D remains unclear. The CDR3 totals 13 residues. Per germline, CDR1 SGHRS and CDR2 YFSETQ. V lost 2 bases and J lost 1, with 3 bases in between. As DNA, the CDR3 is TGCGCCAGCAGCTTTGGGAACACCGGGGAGCTGTTTTTT. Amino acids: CASSFGNTGELFF.